Shown below are 14 T cell receptor beta chains from a single sample sequenced in a study of blood T cell repertoires in COVID-19. Here immunoSEQ multiplex PCR was the method, and the copy in TCRdb shows in-frame clones only, minus some. The sample consists of approximately 70,000 clones, more than 80% of them appearing once. Sample: peripheral blood. The source is an elderly woman with active COVID-19.

This chain connects TRBV3-1 (or the pseudogene TRBV3-2) to TRBJ2-7; 11 bases are shared with TRBD1. The V and J ends lost 3 bases and 4 bases, in that order; junction bases with no gene match: 5. This CDR3 region has 15 residues. Germline V gives CDR1 LGHDT, CDR2 YNNKEL (reference sequence). DNA of the CDR3: TGTGCCAGCAGCCAGGCCGGACAGGGGGCGTACGAGCAGTACTTC. This encodes CASSQAGQGAYEQYF.

The chain is built from TRBV19 and TRBJ1-2; D not resolved. This CDR3 is 13 amino acids long. V was clipped by 3 bases and J by 4 bases, with 9 bases between them. From germline, CDR1 is LNHDA and CDR2 SQIVND (reference sequence). The CDR3 sequence is CASSIHRSYGYTF. The CDR3 nucleotides are TGTGCCAGTAGTATTCACCGCAGCTATGGCTACACCTTC. Full variable domain (outside the CDR3, taken from reference TRBV19 and TRBJ1-2): DGGITQSPKYLFRKEGQNVTLSCEQNLNHDAMYWYRQDPGQGLRLIYYSQIVNDFQKGDIAEGYSVSREKKESFPLTVTSAQKNPTAFYLCASSIHRSYGYTFGSGTRLTVV.

The chain has TRBV5-4 and TRBJ1-6, with TRBD1 identical over 11 bases. The CDR3 contains 18 residues. Trimming took 4 bases from V and 1 from J; bases not matched to a gene: 7. CDR1 and CDR2 from the germline V gene are SGHNT and YYREEE (reference sequence). This CDR3 is CASSRWTGGSSYNSPLHF. In DNA, the CDR3 is TGTGCCAGCAGCCGGTGGACAGGGGGCAGTTCCTATAATTCACCCCTCCACTTT.

This clone was recorded only once. The chain is built from TRBV28 and TRBJ2-7; TRBD1 matches 7 bases. The junction had 3 bases not matched to a gene; V was cut back by 1 base and J by 6 bases. Germline lookup yields CDR1 MDHEN and CDR2 SYDVKM. The CDR3 has 13 amino acids. In DNA, the CDR3 is TGTGCCAGCAGTTTATCCCAGGGGGTCGAGCAGTACTTC. As protein: CASSLSQGVEQYF.

This sequence joins TRBV12-3 or TRBV12-4 and TRBJ2-5; no firm D call. Trimming pared 4 bases from V and 3 bases from J, leaving 3 bases between. The CDR3 has 11 amino acids. The CDR3 sequence is CASSSEETQYF. Written as DNA, the CDR3 is TGTGCCAGCAGTTCAGAAGAGACCCAGTACTTC.

V and J are TRBV24-1 and TRBJ1-5, with D hard to call. Germline V gene lookup returns CDR1 KGHDR and CDR2 SFDVKD. This CDR3 has 16 residues. V was cut by 4 bases and J by 4 bases, with 16 bases left in between. CDR3 residues: CATSDRSGGSNQPQHF. Written as DNA, the CDR3 is TGTGCCACCAGTGACCGCTCCGGAGGGTCGAATCAGCCCCAGCATTTT.

This chain links TRBV29-1 with TRBJ2-1, with a tentative D call TRBD1 (6 bases). V was pared by 4 bases and J by 7 bases, with 8 bases between. Germline V gene lookup returns CDR1 SQVTM and CDR2 ANQGSEA. CDR3 size: 11 residues. The CDR3 sequence is CSVARGNEQFF. CDR3 coding DNA: TGCAGCGTTGCCAGGGGAAATGAGCAGTTCTTC.

This clone was observed a few times. This chain uses TRBV18 with TRBJ1-2; the D is unclear. The CDR3 spans 14 residues. Germline CDR1 and CDR2: KGHSH and LQKENI. Deletions cut 2 bases from V and 0 bases from J, with 7 bases between. The CDR3 loop is CASSPGLANYGYTF. DNA for the CDR3: TGTGCCAGCTCACCAGGGCTGGCTAACTATGGCTACACCTTC.

The chain recombines TRBV3-1 (or the pseudogene TRBV3-2) with TRBJ2-1; D is perhaps TRBD2 (5 bases). The CDR3 sequence is 16 residues long. Germline lookup yields CDR1 LGHDT and CDR2 YNNKEL (reference sequence). Trimming left V 4 bases short and J 6 bases short, with 19 bases between. The CDR3 sequence is CASSLRRGMWLNEQFF. The CDR3 DNA is TGTGCCAGCAGCCTCCGGCGAGGGATGTGGCTCAATGAGCAGTTCTTC.

The chain joins TRBV5-4 to TRBJ2-7, with 7 bases fitting TRBD2. The CDR3 consists of 16 residues. Germline CDR1 and CDR2: SGHNT and YYREEE (reference sequence). The V and J ends lost 1 base and 5 bases, in that order; junction bases with no gene match: 12. Written as DNA, the CDR3 is TGTGCCAGCAGCTTGCGGTCGGGCGGGAGTGTCGACGAGCAGTACTTC. Its translation: CASSLRSGGSVDEQYF.

The chain carries TRBV19 and TRBJ1-1; the D is unclear. V lost 5 bases to trimming and J lost 1 base, with 5 bases between them. CDR1 LNHDA and CDR2 SQIVND come from the germline V gene (reference sequence). This CDR3 spans 12 amino acids. The CDR3 spells CASSARNTEAFF. CDR3 sequence (DNA): TGTGCCAGTAGTGCCAGGAACACTGAAGCTTTCTTT.

The rearrangement links TRBV7-3 to TRBJ2-1; 15 bases are shared with TRBD2. The CDR3 length is 17 residues. J lost 3 bases, V lost 5 bases, and 5 bases had no gene match. CDR1 SGHTA and CDR2 FQGTGA come from the germline V gene. In DNA form, the CDR3 reads TGTGCCAGCAGCCCGGGACTAGCGGGAGGACGCTACAATGAGCAGTTCTTC. As protein: CASSPGLAGGRYNEQFF.

The gene calls are TRBV19 and TRBJ2-7, with D hard to call. CDR3 length: 13 residues. Germline V CDR1 and CDR2: LNHDA, SQIVND (reference sequence). V was shortened by 4 bases and J by 7 bases, with 14 bases between the two germline ends. Here the CDR3 DNA reads TGTGCCAGTAGTACCCCCCCCGCTCGGGAGCAGTACTTC. Its translation: CASSTPPAREQYF.

This clone showed up just a few times. The chain carries TRBV9 and TRBJ2-1; tentative D call: TRBD2 (6 bases). This CDR3 has 15 residues. The V end lost 0 bases, the J end lost 8 bases, and 15 bases lay between the germline ends. Germline-derived CDR1 and CDR2 are SGDLS and YYNGEE. DNA for the CDR3: TGTGCCAGCAGCGTAGGGACGGGCGGGGTAGATGAGCAGTTCTTC. Translation gives CASSVGTGGVDEQFF.